This T cell receptor (beta chain) was obtained from a study of T-cell reconstitution after alpha-beta-depleted transplantation in children. Regarding the study as a whole: Reportedly, alpha-beta T cells present about two months post-transplant originated from several hundred expanded clones of graft origin. Newly produced T cells mostly accounted for T-cell counts and diversity one year post-transplant. Surviving recipient T cells and thymic progenitors underlay high day-60 TCRbeta diversity in some patients.

The germline V and J ends were trimmed by 3 bases and 6 bases, with 15 bases remaining between them. The CDR3 runs 15 residues. Germline V lookup: CDR1 SGHTA, CDR2 FQGNSA. This clonotype has at least ten counts. Its antigen is still unknown. Unique molecular identifiers were incorporated during preparation of the TCRbeta library. From the PCR reads, TCRdb called clonotypes with MiXCR, one entry per CDR3 protein. The table lists 140,000 to 150,000 distinct CDR3 sequences, 8.8% of them singletons, with less than 20% in the top ten. The sequencing here drew on PBMCs, mostly from graft donor cells, taken 180 days after TCRalphabeta/CD19-depleted stem cell transplant. The chain recombines TRBV7-2 with TRBJ2-1; D may be TRBD1 or TRBD2 (5 bases each). This TCR was sampled from a female patient between 2 and 15 years old who had a stem cell transplant for congenital amegakaryocytic thrombocytopenia, so the T cells may come from the graft donor. CDR3 nucleotide sequence: TGTGCCAGCAGCTTCGGCCAGGGTGGGGGCAATGAGCAGTTCTTC. Its protein is CASSFGQGGGNEQFF.